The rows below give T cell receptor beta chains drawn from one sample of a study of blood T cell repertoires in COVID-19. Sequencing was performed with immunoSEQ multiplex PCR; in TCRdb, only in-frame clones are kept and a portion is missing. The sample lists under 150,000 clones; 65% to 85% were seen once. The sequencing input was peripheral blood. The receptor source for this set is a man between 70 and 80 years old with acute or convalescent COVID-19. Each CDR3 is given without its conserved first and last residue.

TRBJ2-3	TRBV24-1	ATSDFGQGSTDTQY
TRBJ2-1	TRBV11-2	ASSSLGGVYNEQF
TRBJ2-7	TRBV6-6	ASQRRVGLY
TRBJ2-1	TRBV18	ASSPPNGLLGEQF
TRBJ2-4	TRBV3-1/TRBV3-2	ASSQDWLALGIQY
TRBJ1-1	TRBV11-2	ASSSPGRDTEAF
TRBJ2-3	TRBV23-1	ASSQSEGPHTDTQY
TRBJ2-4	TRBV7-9	ASSLLRTGRAKNIQY
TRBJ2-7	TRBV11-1	ASSFLAGEHYEQY
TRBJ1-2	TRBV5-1	ASSRRSSGDNYGYT
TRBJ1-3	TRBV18	TSSPGSDRAGNTIY
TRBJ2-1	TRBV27	ARGGDDNEQF
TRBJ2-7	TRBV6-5	ASSPGQSAGEQY
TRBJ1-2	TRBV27	ASSLVGTGIGESYGYT
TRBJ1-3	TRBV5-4	ASSPEGARGNTIY
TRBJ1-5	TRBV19	ASSMASSNQPQH
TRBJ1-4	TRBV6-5	ASREGQGNEKLF
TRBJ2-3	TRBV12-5	ASGLRHHPAADTQY
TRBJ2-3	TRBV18	ASSPSRLPDTQY
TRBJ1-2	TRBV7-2	ASSPGQGIYGYT
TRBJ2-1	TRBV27	ASSPVGTGGPDEQF
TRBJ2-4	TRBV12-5	ASGLDRQVQY
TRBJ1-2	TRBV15	ATSRKGAGGYT
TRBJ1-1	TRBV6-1	ASSESVLNTEAF
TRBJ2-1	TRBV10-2	ATMYGLAGGHNEQF
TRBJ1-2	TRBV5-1	ASSLDRGNYGYT
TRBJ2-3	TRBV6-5	ASSAGTSGADTQY
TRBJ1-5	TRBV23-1	ASSHSGQGYDQSAPRGPQH
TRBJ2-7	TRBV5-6	ASRGDRGPYEQY
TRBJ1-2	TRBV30	ACPDFDRGRNYGYT
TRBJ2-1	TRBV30	AWRQASEQF
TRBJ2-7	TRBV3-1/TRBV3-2	ASSQTGNVEQY
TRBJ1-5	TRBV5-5	ASSLRWAVKPQH
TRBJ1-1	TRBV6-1	ASSEDGGGNWNTEAF
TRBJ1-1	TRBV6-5	ASESGSMNTEAF
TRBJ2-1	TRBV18	ASSPPSGGAREQF
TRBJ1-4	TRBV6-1	ASSERSFANEKLF
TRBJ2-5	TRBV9	ASSPTPTTGGKETQY
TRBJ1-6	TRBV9	ASSVTGKLNSPLH
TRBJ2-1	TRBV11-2	ASSLELAGGHNEQF
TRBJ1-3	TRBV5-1	ASSLGYGGNTIY
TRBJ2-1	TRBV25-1	ASSTSGEVNEQF
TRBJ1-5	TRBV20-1	SASPGNQPQH
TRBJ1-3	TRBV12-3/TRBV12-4	ASRQSSGNTIY
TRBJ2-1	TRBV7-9	ASSLFRGADEQF
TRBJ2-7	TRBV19	ASSIALPREQY
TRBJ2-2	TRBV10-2	ASSFSRGNTGELF
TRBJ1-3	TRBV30	AWSVDSYSGNTIY
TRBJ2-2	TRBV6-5	ATQGAGQAGELF
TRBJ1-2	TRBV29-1	SVPPGQGPDYYGYT
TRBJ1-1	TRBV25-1	ASSVPRGGAF
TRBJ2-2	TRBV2	ASSRTLDTGELF
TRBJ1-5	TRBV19	ASSIRGVGQPQH
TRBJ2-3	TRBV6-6	ASTNKAGGLSDTQY
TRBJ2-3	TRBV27	ASSFAATSSTDTQY
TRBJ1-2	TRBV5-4	ASSGTGLYGYT
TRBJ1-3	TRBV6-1	ASSEQGYSGNTIY